This T cell receptor (beta chain) was recorded in a study of cytomegalovirus exposure and HLA in healthy donors. Study results and limitations: Presence/absence results assume similar sequencing depth per donor, which may not hold.

Regarding this clone: The antigen is undetermined.

13 Jbeta primers and 60 Vbeta primers were used for the PCR. The table came from immunoSEQ multiplex PCR; TCRdb's copy has only in-frame clones and leaves some out. Of around 150,000 clones detected, around 81% appear once; the ten largest clones hold less than 15%. Trimming cost V 3 bases and J 0 bases, with 10 bases left between them. Germline loops: CDR1 LNHDA, CDR2 SQIVND (reference sequence). This CDR3 contains 15 residues. The sequenced sample was PBMCs. This sequence originates from a woman in her fifties or sixties in good health and CMV-seronegative. The V gene is TRBV19, the J gene TRBJ2-3; D not certain. The CDR3 nucleotides read TGTGCCAGTAGTATGGTCCTATCTAGCACAGATACGCAGTATTTT. Its protein product is CASSMVLSSTDTQYF.